This TCR beta chain originates from a study of glioma-infiltrating T cells after dendritic cell vaccination. Overall study: Autologous tumor lysate-pulsed dendritic cell vaccination was given between the early 2000s and the early 2010s.

The CDR3 spans 14 residues. Germline CDR1 and CDR2: SGDLS and YYNGEE. Trimming removed 0 bases at V and 5 bases at J, with 11 bases between. TCRdb keeps only in-frame clones here, not all; method: immunoSEQ multiplex PCR. The data show 85,000 to 95,000 clones, 85% to 90% seen once. The receptor comes from a human donor with glioblastoma. The source was blood, collected before dendritic cell vaccination. The chain carries TRBV9 and TRBJ1-2; D ambiguous. The CDR3 DNA reads TGTGCCAGCAGCGTAGTCCCCGGGATGTATGGCTACACCTTC. Translating gives CASSVVPGMYGYTF.